This note documents a single T cell receptor beta chain sequence. What antigen it recognizes has not been identified. Base qualities are not recorded, but no much larger clone differs from it by a single base. The cysteine opens and the phenylalanine closes a CDR3 of 15 amino acids. The sequence is cut down to CDR3 DNA, 45 bases in frame from base 1. Taken from the germline V gene, the CDR1 and CDR2 loops are SGHTA and FQGNSA. Relative to germline, V is missing 1 base and J is missing 2 bases, with 1 base of the junction outside any gene match. The data originate from a study of Ad26.COV2.S vaccination and SARS-CoV-2 variants (dated by TCRdb to the early 2020s). With regard to the full study: Donors in the vaccine arm were drawn from COV1001, a multicentre, randomized, double-blind, placebo-controlled phase I-IIa trial testing Ad26.COV2.S in healthy adults. Dosing of Ad26.COV2.S was intramuscular, at either 5x10^10 or 1x10^11 viral particles, delivered as one shot or as two shots spaced 56 days apart. TCRbeta repertoire sequencing served as the tool for gauging how specific and how broad the SARS-CoV-2-reactive T cell receptors were following Ad26.COV2.S vaccination. A total of approximately 30 samples were included in the TCR-sequenced set, comprising about 20 Ad26.COV2.S vaccine recipients, 5 placebo recipients and 8 SARS-CoV-2 convalescent individuals. Trial participants were randomized into five groups of five, in which low-dose or high-dose Ad26.COV2.S was given once or twice, or placebo was given on both occasions. Investigators did not know the trial group allocation while performing experiments and assessing outcomes. Study-wide findings and limitations: After vaccination, substantial breadth of spike-specific CD8+ and CD4+ T cell responses was reported. Vaccine and placebo recipients had similar non-spike TCR breadth, a finding consistent with the vaccine containing only spike. Comparing responses between vaccine doses or regimens was not something the study was powered to do. Spike-specific TCR breadth was higher in Ad26.COV2.S recipients than in placebo recipients (P = 0.0014). According to the authors, total T cell responses may have been underestimated by the TCR breadth and depth analyses.

What the treatment or condition label conveys for this sample: around 19 received Ad26.COV2.S at low or high dose, single or two shots; about 5 received placebo; per-sample allocation not given. For vaccine and placebo recipients, the sequenced repertoires came from samples collected on day 63 after the first injection. Cohort 1b enrolled 20 to 30 adults aged 18-55 years at a single site in Boston, USA, between 29 July and 7 August 2020. Ad26.COV2.S was a replication-incompetent adenovirus type 26 vector expressing a prefusion-stabilized SARS-CoV-2 spike protein from the original Wuhan strain. The immunoSEQ Assay was used to sequence TCRbeta CDR3 regions. After extraction, genomic DNA underwent amplification by bias-controlled multiplex PCR, followed by high-throughput sequencing. In the authors' own workflow: To quantify the absolute abundance of every unique TCRbeta CDR3 region, sequences were collapsed and filtered. T cell fraction was estimated by normalization of TCRbeta template counts to usable DNA, with usable DNA being measured through amplification of reference genes present in all nucleated cells. Repertoire TCRs were annotated as SARS-CoV-2-specific when V gene, CDR3 amino acid sequence and J gene were exactly matched to a known reactive TCR set. The reference SARS-CoV-2 TCR set came from MIRA and was filtered for enrichment in COVID-19-positive ImmuneCODE repertoires, removing public or cross-reactive TCRs. Based on the MIRA antigens, annotated TCRs were further analysed at the level of specific ORF or position within ORF. Breadth was defined as the number of annotated unique rearrangements divided by the total number of unique productive rearrangements, and depth was defined as the summed frequency of the annotated unique rearrangements. Group comparisons of TCR breadth used two-sided Wilcoxon rank-sum tests. TCRdb obtained this table from immuneACCESS and retained in-frame rearrangements with V and J assigned. These tables miss some clones; where compared with another copy, unresolved V genes account for less than half of the shortfall, and the remainder is unexplained. Clonal size and the V and J genes are those of that table, whereas D and trimming came from the DNA. Here the sample has 400,000 to 450,000 clones; 75% to 95% occur a single time. Together, the top ten hold 10% to 15% of the sample.

This sequence was found in a person between 18 and 59 years old who received the Ad26.COV2.S COVID-19 vaccine or a placebo. The source material was peripheral blood, sampled in a trial of Ad26.COV2.S vaccine versus placebo. The receptor chain draws on TRBV7-2 and TRBJ2-7, with 11 bases aligning to TRBD1. The CDR3 sequence is CASSLGTGGAYEQYF. The DNA is TGTGCCAGCAGCTTAGGGACAGGGGGCGCCTACGAGCAGTACTTC.